This T cell receptor (beta chain) was sequenced in a study of Graves' ophthalmopathy and Graves' hyperthyroidism listed by TCRdb under 2018. For context, the study as a whole: Peripheral blood was collected before any treatment was given, at the time of initial diagnosis. TCR beta repertoire signatures were used to distinguish Graves' ophthalmopathy from Graves' hyperthyroidism and to predict progression to ophthalmopathy. After sampling, hyperthyroidism patients received methimazole starting at 30 mg daily, and ophthalmopathy patients received high-dose intravenous methylprednisolone. In roughly 6 hyperthyroidism patients, the T-cell repertoires found in thyroid tissue were compared with those found in blood. For independent validation, a separate cohort was made up of 18 to 20 hyperthyroidism patients plus 17 patients who later progressed from hyperthyroidism to ophthalmopathy. In total, approximately 140 blood samples were TCR-sequenced: around 42 ophthalmopathy, around 75 hyperthyroidism and some 17 hyperthyroidism-to-ophthalmopathy patients. To explore V-J signatures that distinguish ophthalmopathy from hyperthyroidism, a discovery set of about a hundred patients was enrolled, made up of approximately 45 with ophthalmopathy and around 57 with stable hyperthyroidism.

Ophthalmopathy patients had moderately to severely active disease, Clinical Activity Score of at least 3, NOSPECS grade of at least 4, and disease duration under 3 months. Anyone with other autoimmune diseases, uncontrolled infections, pregnancy or lactation was excluded from the study. Diagnosis was based on clinical symptoms, serum thyroxine, TRAb, thyroid ultrasound and orbital computed tomography. Using Ficoll-Paque density gradient centrifugation, PBMCs were isolated from about 9.2 ml of fresh peripheral blood. Total RNA was extracted with Trizol reagent and quality-checked on an Agilent 2100 Bioanalyzer. From its cysteine to its phenylalanine, the CDR3 spans 15 amino acids. Only the CDR3 DNA stays, 45 bases, in frame from base 1. For CDR1 and CDR2, the germline V gene lists SGHDN and FVKESK. V trim: 5 bases; J trim: 3 bases; unmatched bases: 6. For repertoire sequencing, the TCR beta CDR3 regions were amplified from RNA transcripts. HTBI primers and the Qiagen OneStep RT-PCR kit were used in a first-round RT-PCR, which was followed by a second-round multiplex PCR, size selection and purification. The libraries underwent paired-end sequencing with 100 bp reads on an Illumina HiSeq2000. The authors' pipeline ran thus. SOAPnuke was used to process the reads, throwing out any read that had adapters, had uncalled bases, had a mean Phred below 15, or lacked an exact constant-primer or identifier match. COPE v1.2.5 was used to merge high-quality paired reads. Each unique nucleotide sequence was treated as a clonotype, and MiTCR v1.1 was used to align the clonotypes to the IMGT TRB V, D and J references. Only V-J combinations with frequency above 0.0001 were analysed, covering around 99% of repertoires. For each V-J combination, a TCR clonal expansion and chaos score was defined as F50 clonal expansion divided by the chaos observed in the TCRdist matrix. Welch's t-statistics and random forest were used to reduce the features to about a dozen V-J combinations, which were then used as input to a naive Bayes classifier. Thyroid-blood repertoire similarity was quantified with the Morisita-Horn index. TCRdb reworked the public reads: Q25 trimming with fastp, MiXCR clone assembly, productive beta chains retained. CDR3 protein sequences are deduplicated, and each keeps its most common genes and DNA. The V and J calls, along with clone size, are taken from TCRdb and not from the paper's own processing. This sample comprises hundreds of thousands of distinct CDR3 sequences, 35% to 45% of them detected only once. 3.3% of the sample goes to the ten largest clones.

Summary of the overall study and its limitations: In validation, the model predicted ophthalmopathy progression with 70.59% sensitivity and less than 80% specificity; some 13 predicted patients were CT-confirmed with GO in a median of approximately six months. Most expanded thyroid clonotypes with a frequency above 0.001 also appeared in blood, which suggests that blood repertoires may reflect the immune response in the thyroid. No statistical method was used to set the sample size in advance, and the investigators knew which group each participant was assigned to. In cross-validation, the 13-signature model distinguished ophthalmopathy from stable hyperthyroidism with about 89% sensitivity and 81% to 82% specificity, while in the test set the corresponding values were roughly 80% and 75%.

This clonotype came up a few times. It has no known antigen specificity. No base-level quality is on record; no much larger clone is a single base apart. Sequenced sample: peripheral blood. The sequence was obtained from an adult man with Graves' ophthalmopathy. Recombination linked TRBV14 to TRBJ2-2; the central 7 bases match TRBD1. The CDR3 region: CASSIHGTDTGELFF. The DNA is as follows: TGTGCCAGCAGCATACACGGGACAGACACCGGGGAGCTGTTTTTT. Full variable domain (CDR3 extended with the reference TRBV14 and TRBJ2-2 proteins): EAGVTQFPSHSVIEKGQTVTLRCDPISGHDNLYWYRRVMGKEIKFLLHFVKESKQDESGMPNNRFLAERTGGTYSTLKVQPAELEDSGVYFCASSIHGTDTGELFFGEGSRLTVL.